These T cell receptor beta chains were read from a single sample in a study of blood T cell repertoires in COVID-19. Measured with immunoSEQ multiplex PCR; TCRdb has only the in-frame clones, and not every one. The sample lists over 200,000 clones; roughly four fifths were seen once. Sequenced: peripheral blood. These receptors originate from a woman of 80 years or more with COVID-19, enrolled during active disease. Both conserved end residues are part of each CDR3. D genes are given only for firm matches. Clone size is stated in some rows and not others, as once, few, many or a class when expanded.

NA	TRBJ2-7	once	TRBV3-1/TRBV3-2	CASSPRSGVYEQYF	TGTGCCAGCAGCCCCAGGTCGGGGGTCTACGAGCAGTACTTC
NA	TRBJ1-1	few	TRBV5-4	CASSLDPSGEAFF	TGTGCCAGCAGCTTGGACCCGAGCGGGGAAGCTTTCTTT
NA	TRBJ1-1	NA	TRBV5-1	CASSDTRTNTEAFF	TGCGCCAGCAGCGACACTCGAACGAACACTGAAGCTTTCTTT
NA	TRBJ1-2	NA	TRBV21-1	CASSNLDSLYNYGYTF	TGTGCCAGCAGCAACTTAGACAGCCTATATAACTATGGCTACACCTTC
NA	TRBJ2-5	NA	TRBV2	CASSYNTQYF	TGTGCCAGCAGCTATAATACCCAGTACTTC
NA	TRBJ1-5	NA	TRBV20-1	CSASGRWGLGNQPQHF	TGCAGTGCTAGTGGCCGATGGGGGCTAGGCAATCAGCCCCAGCATTTT
NA	TRBJ1-5	NA	TRBV28	CASGYRNQPQHF	TGTGCCAGCGGTTACAGAAATCAGCCCCAGCATTTT
TRBD2	TRBJ2-1	NA	TRBV2	CASSVSGGAYNEQFF	TGTGCCAGCAGTGTTAGCGGGGGGGCCTACAATGAGCAGTTCTTC
TRBD1	TRBJ1-1	NA	TRBV10-3	CAISEPGQINPEAFF	TGTGCCATCAGTGAACCGGGACAGATAAACCCTGAAGCTTTCTTT
NA	TRBJ2-1	NA	TRBV19	CASSIDSGSYNEQFF	TGTGCCAGTAGTATAGACAGCGGGTCTTACAATGAGCAGTTCTTC
NA	TRBJ1-1	NA	TRBV28	CASSLQGRRNTEAFF	TGTGCCAGCAGTCTACAGGGACGGCGGAACACTGAAGCTTTCTTT
TRBD2	TRBJ2-7	NA	TRBV6-2/TRBV6-3	CASSYSLSRGTSPTYEQYF	TGTGCCAGCAGTTACTCGTTGTCGCGCGGGACTAGCCCCACCTACGAGCAGTACTTC
NA	TRBJ1-4	once	TRBV5-4	CASSSGAQGHEKLFF	TGTGCCAGCAGCTCTGGGGCACAGGGACATGAAAAACTGTTTTTT
TRBD1	TRBJ1-1	NA	TRBV5-4	CASSLALGQAEAFF	TGTGCCAGCAGCTTGGCCCTGGGACAGGCTGAAGCTTTCTTT
TRBD1	TRBJ1-2	NA	TRBV19	CASTYDRGYGYTF	TGTGCCAGTACCTACGACAGGGGCTATGGCTACACCTTC
TRBD1	TRBJ1-6	once	TRBV6-5	CASSRTGKNSPLHF	TGTGCCAGCAGTCGGACAGGGAAAAATTCACCCCTCCACTTT
NA	TRBJ1-4	NA	TRBV28	CASGQTGRGDEKLFF	TGTGCCAGTGGACAGACGGGCAGAGGGGATGAAAAACTGTTTTTT
NA	TRBJ1-6	few	TRBV2	CASRRPGTFSRGSPLHF	TGTGCCAGCAGAAGGCCGGGGACATTTTCTCGAGGGTCACCCCTCCACTTT
TRBD1	TRBJ1-5	NA	TRBV18	CASSPEGQRNQPQHF	TGTGCCAGCTCACCGGAGGGACAGAGGAATCAGCCCCAGCATTTT
TRBD1	TRBJ1-5	once	TRBV15	CATSPGTAQPQHF	TGTGCCACCAGCCCCGGGACAGCCCAGCCCCAGCATTTT
TRBD2	TRBJ2-1	NA	TRBV18	CASSPGTIPEQFF	TGTGCCAGCTCACCAGGGACTATCCCAGAGCAGTTCTTC
NA	TRBJ1-1	NA	TRBV6-4	CASSKDALGEAFF	TGTGCCAGCTCAAAGGACGCCCTTGGGGAGGCTTTCTTT
NA	TRBJ2-7	many	TRBV27	CASSPTGFHEQYF	TGTGCCAGCAGTCCAACAGGGTTCCACGAGCAGTACTTC
TRBD2	TRBJ2-3	NA	TRBV5-1	CASSEGASGSFGADTQYF	TGCGCCAGCAGCGAGGGGGCTAGCGGGAGTTTTGGCGCAGATACGCAGTATTTT
NA	TRBJ2-3	NA	TRBV7-2	CASSLVANPSTDTQYF	TGTGCCAGCAGCTTGGTAGCGAATCCGAGCACAGATACGCAGTATTTT
NA	TRBJ1-6	NA	TRBV19	CASSPLGGTNSPLHF	TGTGCCAGTAGTCCCCTCGGGGGGACCAATTCACCCCTCCACTTT